A selection of T cell receptor beta chains follows, all from one sample in a study of blood T cell repertoires in COVID-19. The data were produced by immunoSEQ multiplex PCR, yet TCRdb's version contains in-frame clones alone and is incomplete. This table holds 150,000 to 200,000 clones, around 85% found once. Sequences were obtained from peripheral blood. The source of these receptors is a person between 65 and 79 years old with COVID-19, enrolled during active disease. CDR3s include the opening cysteine and the closing phenylalanine or tryptophan. A D gene is named only where the DNA matches it firmly. Clone sizes are given selectively: once, few, many, or a class where the clone is expanded.

>TRBV5-1|-|TRBJ1-2|TRBD1
TGCGCCAGCAGCTTGGGGGGGACAGGCAACTATGGCTACACCTTC
CASSLGGTGNYGYTF
>TRBV15|-|TRBJ2-7|TRBD1
TGTGCCACCAGCAGAGGCGCCGACAGGGTCGAGCAGTACTTC
CATSRGADRVEQYF
>TRBV11-3|-|TRBJ2-7|-
TGTGCCAGCAGCTTAATTAGGGGAGGCGAGCAGTACTTC
CASSLIRGGEQYF
>TRBV19|-|TRBJ2-1|-
TGTGCCAGTAGTATTGGCAGGGGTGAGCAGTTCTTC
CASSIGRGEQFF
>TRBV27|-|TRBJ2-7|TRBD2
TGTGCCAGCAGTTACCCGGTAGGACTAGCGGGAGGGGAGCAGTACTTC
CASSYPVGLAGGEQYF
>TRBV27|once|TRBJ2-1|TRBD2
TGTGCCAGCAGTTTTACTAGCGGGGGTATTTACAATGAGCAGTTCTTC
CASSFTSGGIYNEQFF
>TRBV2|-|TRBJ2-2|TRBD1
TGTGCCAGTCGTCTGAGGACAGGGGGCACCGGGGAGCTGTTTTTT
CASRLRTGGTGELFF
>TRBV3-1/TRBV3-2|-|TRBJ1-2|-
TGTGCCAGCAGCCAAGATTCAGGGCCTAACTATGGCTACACCTTC
CASSQDSGPNYGYTF
>TRBV28|-|TRBJ1-5|-
TGTGCCAGCAGTCCGGAAACAGGGATTCAGCCCCAGCATTTT
CASSPETGIQPQHF
>TRBV4-3|-|TRBJ2-3|-
TGCGCCAGCAGCCAAGATAGTCTAGCGAGGCCAGATACGCAGTATTTT
CASSQDSLARPDTQYF
>TRBV9|-|TRBJ2-5|-
TGTGCCAGCAGCGTAGGTACAGGCCGCCAAGAGACCCAGTACTTC
CASSVGTGRQETQYF
>TRBV10-3|-|TRBJ1-4|TRBD1
TGTGCCATCAGTGAACAGGGGAATGAAAAACTGTTTTTT
CAISEQGNEKLFF
>TRBV6-2/TRBV6-3|-|TRBJ2-5|-
TGTGCCAGCAGTTACTCGCCGGCAGGGATCCAAGAGACCCAGTACTTC
CASSYSPAGIQETQYF
>TRBV3-1/TRBV3-2|few|TRBJ1-6|-
TGTGCCAGCAGCCAGGGGAGGGGTAATTCACCCCTCCACTTT
CASSQGRGNSPLHF
>TRBV7-9|-|TRBJ2-1|TRBD2
TGTGCCAGCAGGCTAGCGGGAGAGGCCAATGAGCAGTTCTTC
CASRLAGEANEQFF
>TRBV11-3|-|TRBJ2-7|TRBD2
TGTGCCAGCAGCGGGGGGGTCGACGAGCAGTACTTC
CASSGGVDEQYF
>TRBV4-3|-|TRBJ2-7|-
TGCGCCAGCAGCCAAGGACTCGACTACGAGCAGTACTTC
CASSQGLDYEQYF
>TRBV28|-|TRBJ1-2|-
TGTGCCAGCAGTAAAACCCACGGGGGGCTCTATGGCTACACCTTC
CASSKTHGGLYGYTF
>TRBV6-6|once|TRBJ2-1|TRBD1
TGTGCCAGCAGGACAGGGAGCTCCTACAATGAGCAGTTCTTC
CASRTGSSYNEQFF
>TRBV30|-|TRBJ2-3|-
TGTGCCTGGAGTCGCGGGCGAGATACGCAGTATTTT
CAWSRGRDTQYF
>TRBV27|-|TRBJ2-1|TRBD2
TGTGCCAGCAGTTTATCCGGGACTAGCGAGCTTAATGAGCAGTTCTTC
CASSLSGTSELNEQFF
>TRBV9|-|TRBJ1-6|TRBD1
TGTGCCAGCAGCGAAAGCGGGACAGGGAAATCACCCCTCCACTTT
CASSESGTGKSPLHF
>TRBV12-3/TRBV12-4|-|TRBJ2-2|-
TGTGCCAGCAGTTTTATAGACACCGGGGAGCTGTTTTTT
CASSFIDTGELFF
>TRBV6-5|-|TRBJ1-1|-
TGTGCCAGCAGACCCTGGGGGGGGGAAGCTTTCTTT
CASRPWGGEAFF
>TRBV27|-|TRBJ2-2|TRBD1
TGTGCCAGCAGTTTATTTGGCCTGGACGCAGGGGGCGCTCGGACCGGGGAGCTGTTTTTT
CASSLFGLDAGGARTGELFF
>TRBV19|-|TRBJ1-1|-
TGTGCCAGTAGGGCTTCCCGAGGGAAGGAGTGGGCCACTGAAGCTTTCTTT
CASRASRGKEWATEAFF
>TRBV7-3|once|TRBJ2-1|-
TGTGCCAGCAGCCCACGGGGTACCAATGAGCAGTTCTTC
CASSPRGTNEQFF
>TRBV19|once|TRBJ1-1|-
TGTGCCAGTAGTATCGCAGGGGCGAGGGTCGCTGAAGCTTTCTTT
CASSIAGARVAEAFF